Included here is one T cell receptor (beta chain) sequence, with context. The antigen is not known. The assay was immunoSEQ multiplex PCR, and TCRdb's table has in-frame clones only and misses some. This repertoire shows approximately 740,000 clones, under 80% found once; its top ten account for around 1.6%. V was cut by 4 bases and J by 1 base, with 16 bases left in between. The CDR3 consists of 16 residues. Germline values: CDR1 SGHRS, CDR2 YFSETQ. This specimen comes from a study of shared clonotypes between healthy human individuals. The study, taken as a whole, reports: An expected dependence of interdonor clonotype sharing on sequencing depth was noted.

The rearrangement uses TRBV5-1 and TRBJ2-3, with D maybe TRBD2 (5 bases). Sequenced material: memory CD4+ T cells sorted from blood. Subset of the sample: CD45RA-negative fraction. The origin of this receptor is a young woman in good health. The CDR3 is CASSLKTKLGTDTQYF. Here the CDR3 DNA reads TGCGCCAGCAGCCTAAAGACTAAGCTCGGCACAGATACGCAGTATTTT.